A selection of T cell receptor beta chains follows, all from one sample in a study of cytomegalovirus exposure and HLA in healthy donors. Libraries were prepared by immunoSEQ multiplex PCR; TCRdb keeps only in-frame clonotypes and omits some of them. The data show more than 200,000 clones, roughly 88% seen once. Sequenced input: PBMCs. These receptor sequences come from a woman aged 25 to 45 in good health and CMV-seronegative. CDR3s include the opening cysteine and the closing phenylalanine or tryptophan. Each record gives: J gene, V gene, CDR3 length, clone size, D gene, CDR3 DNA, CDR3 protein. The D gene is left open where the match is weak. Expanded clones are given a class, and other clones once, few, many or no size at all.

>TRBJ1-1|TRBV28|15|-|TRBD1
TGTGCCAGCAGTCCGCGGACAGGGAGGTTGCCTGAAGCTTTCTTT
CASSPRTGRLPEAFF
>TRBJ2-5|TRBV28|15|once|-
TGTGCCAGCAGTCCCACTGGATCCGGGGCAGGGACCCAGTACTTC
CASSPTGSGAGTQYF
>TRBJ2-7|TRBV6-6|16|-|-
TGTGCCAGCAGTTCCCCCCGCCAGCGGCGGTCCTACGAGCAGTACTTC
CASSSPRQRRSYEQYF
>TRBJ2-3|TRBV6-4|17|-|TRBD2
TGTGCCAGCAGTGTCGTGCCTAGCGGGGGACACACAGATACGCAGTATTTT
CASSVVPSGGHTDTQYF
>TRBJ2-1|TRBV29-1|14|-|TRBD2
TGCAGCGTTGAGGGGGGGGTGGGCGCGTCTGAGCAGTTCTTC
CSVEGGVGASEQFF
>TRBJ2-7|TRBV6-6|14|-|TRBD2
TGTGCCAGCAGTTACGTCGCGGGAGGGGAGGAGCAGTACTTC
CASSYVAGGEEQYF
>TRBJ1-1|TRBV6-1|13|-|-
TGTGCCAGCAGTGAGAGTCTGAACACTGAAGCTTTCTTT
CASSESLNTEAFF
>TRBJ1-2|TRBV30|12|-|-
TGTGCCTGCAAAGGGGCCCCCTATGGCTACACCTTC
CACKGAPYGYTF
>TRBJ2-1|TRBV11-2|16|-|-
TGTGCCAGCAGCTTAGATGTTAGCCCCCATCGCCGGGAGCAGTTCTTC
CASSLDVSPHRREQFF
>TRBJ2-1|TRBV7-6|15|-|TRBD2
TGTGCCAGCGGGGGGCTAGCGGGAGGCTACAATGAGCAGTTCTTC
CASGGLAGGYNEQFF
>TRBJ1-2|TRBV4-1|15|once|TRBD1
TGCGCCAGCAGCCAAGGCGGGACAGGGAACTATGGCTACACCTTC
CASSQGGTGNYGYTF
>TRBJ2-1|TRBV6-4|14|-|TRBD2
TGTGCCAGCAGAACTAGCGGGAGGGCGCCTGAGCAGTTCTTC
CASRTSGRAPEQFF
>TRBJ1-4|TRBV11-1|15|-|TRBD1
TGTGCCAGCAGCCGCGGGGACAGCCGTAATGAAAAACTGTTTTTT
CASSRGDSRNEKLFF
>TRBJ2-6|TRBV4-1|17|-|TRBD1
TGCGCCAGCAGCCCCTATAGGACAGGATTGGGGGCCAACGTCCTGACTTTC
CASSPYRTGLGANVLTF
>TRBJ2-3|TRBV9|13|-|-
TGTGCCAGCAGCGTAGACAGGAAAGATACGCAGTATTTT
CASSVDRKDTQYF
>TRBJ1-5|TRBV28|13|-|-
TGTGCCAGCAGCCTTATGGGGAATCAGCCCCAGCATTTT
CASSLMGNQPQHF
>TRBJ2-7|TRBV27|15|-|-
TGTGCCAGCAGTTTTGGGTTTGGGGGGTTCAACGAGCAGTACTTC
CASSFGFGGFNEQYF
>TRBJ2-7|TRBV7-2|16|once|TRBD2
TGTGCCAGCAGCTTAGCGCCCAGCGGGAGGGCCTACGAGCAGTACTTC
CASSLAPSGRAYEQYF
>TRBJ2-7|TRBV7-2|15|-|TRBD1
TGTGCCAGCAGCAAAGGACAGGGCCTCATTTTCGAGCAGTACTTC
CASSKGQGLIFEQYF
>TRBJ2-7|TRBV6-5|14|once|-
TGTGCCAGCAGCCCCTCCCAGGGATCCTACGAGCAGTACTTC
CASSPSQGSYEQYF
>TRBJ2-3|TRBV2|14|-|-
TGTGCCTCCCCGTCGGGACCTTCCTCGGATACGCAGTATTTT
CASPSGPSSDTQYF
>TRBJ2-7|TRBV5-6|19|-|-
TGTGCCAGCAGCTTGGTTGCCGGGAGTTTGGGGACGGGCTCCTACGAGCAGTACTTC
CASSLVAGSLGTGSYEQYF
>TRBJ1-1|TRBV25-1|14|-|TRBD1
TGTGCCAGCAGGGGTCAGGGGGCGCAAACTGAAGCTTTCTTT
CASRGQGAQTEAFF
>TRBJ2-5|TRBV7-2|15|-|-
TGTGCCAGCAGCCCCCGGGATTTTAGGATGGAGACCCAGTACTTC
CASSPRDFRMETQYF
>TRBJ2-7|TRBV6-5|13|few|-
TGTGCCAGCACCCCAGGGGAGGGGAACGAGCAGTACTTC
CASTPGEGNEQYF
>TRBJ2-4|TRBV6-1|13|-|TRBD1
TGTGCCAGCAGCCGGGACAGGGAAAACATTCAGTACTTC
CASSRDRENIQYF
>TRBJ2-5|TRBV27|14|-|-
TGTGCCAGCAGTAACTACCTTGGCCAAGAGACCCAGTACTTC
CASSNYLGQETQYF
>TRBJ2-7|TRBV7-2|12|few|-
TGTGCCAGCAGCTTAAAGGGCTACGAGCAGTACTTC
CASSLKGYEQYF
>TRBJ2-1|TRBV7-9|18|-|TRBD2
TGTGCCAGCAGCTTTGCCCGAGCGGGAGTATGGGACTACAATGAGCAGTTCTTC
CASSFARAGVWDYNEQFF
>TRBJ2-1|TRBV11-2|12|-|-
TGTGCCAGCAGATTACAGGGCAATGAGCAGTTCTTC
CASRLQGNEQFF
>TRBJ2-7|TRBV28|15|-|-
TGTGCCAGCAGTTTTCGAGGGAGGCGGTCCTACGAGCAGTACTTC
CASSFRGRRSYEQYF
>TRBJ2-7|TRBV28|15|-|TRBD1
TGTGCCAGCAGGCCGACACGGGACAGTTCCTACGAGCAGTACTTC
CASRPTRDSSYEQYF
>TRBJ1-1|TRBV14|14|-|TRBD1
TGTGCCAGCAGCCCCATAGACAGGGTTGGCGAAGCTTTCTTT
CASSPIDRVGEAFF
>TRBJ2-1|TRBV5-1|13|-|-
TGCGCCAGCAGCTCCAAATGGGACAATGAGCAGTTCTTC
CASSSKWDNEQFF
>TRBJ2-7|TRBV5-5|15|-|-
TGTGCCAGCAGCCCGACCGGGACGGTGCTACATGAGCAGTACTTC
CASSPTGTVLHEQYF
>TRBJ2-7|TRBV27|14|-|-
TGTGCCAGCAGTTTATCAGGGCACAGCTACGAGCAGTACTTC
CASSLSGHSYEQYF
>TRBJ2-5|TRBV2|14|once|-
TGTGCCAGCAGTCAACAGGCGTCTCAAGAGACCCAGTACTTC
CASSQQASQETQYF
>TRBJ2-7|TRBV7-8|13|-|-
TGTGCCAGCAGCCCAGACAGAAACTACGAGCGGTACTTC
CASSPDRNYERYF
>TRBJ2-7|TRBV6-1|16|-|TRBD2
TGTGCCAGCAGTGAAGTTTCCGGGACTATCTCCTACGAGCAGTACTTC
CASSEVSGTISYEQYF
>TRBJ2-1|TRBV29-1|13|-|-
TGCAGCGTTGAATTTTTAGCCGAGTCTGAGCAGTTCTTC
CSVEFLAESEQFF
>TRBJ1-5|TRBV6-6|12|-|-
TGTGCCAGCAATCCAGGGGCTCAGCCCCAGCATTTT
CASNPGAQPQHF
>TRBJ2-7|TRBV14|15|-|-
TGTGCCAGCAGCCGCCGGGACATGATCACCTACGAGCAGTACTTC
CASSRRDMITYEQYF
>TRBJ1-2|TRBV15|16|-|TRBD1
TGTGCCACCAGCAGTTCCCTTGGACAGGGGGCGCGGGGCTACACCTTC
CATSSSLGQGARGYTF
>TRBJ2-5|TRBV28|16|-|TRBD1
TGTGCCAGCAGTCGCAACCGGGACAGATTTCAAGAGACCCAGTACTTC
CASSRNRDRFQETQYF
>TRBJ1-2|TRBV6-1|13|-|-
TGTGCCAGCACTACAGGATTTACGTATGGCTACACCTTC
CASTTGFTYGYTF